Sequencing of this T cell receptor (beta chain) was carried out in a study of shared clonotypes between healthy human individuals. This table comes from immunoSEQ multiplex PCR, and its TCRdb copy is limited to in-frame clones, with some not included. Of about 2.4 million clones in the sample, approximately 92% were seen once. In germline, CDR1 is PRHDT, CDR2 FYEKMQ (reference sequence). The CDR3 extends over 13 amino acids. The V gene end was trimmed by 4 bases and the J gene end by 5 bases; junction bases not matched to a gene: 4. The sequence derives from a man between 18 and 35 years old in good health. J is TRBJ2-5 and V is TRBV13; 7 nucleotides align to TRBD2. The specimen sequenced was naive CD4+ T cells sorted from blood. Subset given: CD45RA+ positively selected. The CDR3 reads CASSSGGGETQYF. CDR3 nucleotide sequence: TGTGCCAGCAGCTCGGGGGGAGGGGAGACCCAGTACTTC.